These T cell receptor beta chains were read from a single sample in a study of OX40 agonist ivuxolimab in advanced cancers. Clones were read by immunoSEQ multiplex PCR, and TCRdb kept only the in-frame ones, dropping some. Among about 83,000 clones listed, about 90% were seen once. Sequenced here: CD4+ or CD8+ T cells sorted from blood, sampled in a trial of the OX40 agonist ivuxolimab. These receptors originate from an adult with an advanced solid tumor such as melanoma, head and neck, liver or kidney cancer. Each CDR3 is given with its conserved first and last residue. A D gene is named only where the DNA matches it firmly. Expanded clones are given a class, and other clones once, few, many or no size at all.

v_call	clone_size	d_call	j_call	cdr3_aa	cdr3_nt
TRBV7-6	-	TRBD1	TRBJ1-1	CASSIQGSGTEAFF	TGTGCCAGCAGCATACAGGGGTCGGGGACTGAAGCTTTCTTT
TRBV6-1	-	-	TRBJ1-1	CASSELISAGGADTEAFF	TGTGCCAGCAGTGAATTGATCTCGGCAGGAGGTGCGGACACTGAAGCTTTCTTT
TRBV27	-	TRBD1	TRBJ2-7	CASSLTGGYEQYF	TGTGCCAGCAGTCTGACAGGGGGCTACGAGCAGTACTTC
TRBV30	-	TRBD1	TRBJ2-7	CACRWGDRAYFEQYF	TGTGCCTGTCGCTGGGGGGACAGGGCGTACTTCGAGCAGTACTTC
TRBV14	-	-	TRBJ2-2	CASSQDGETGELFF	TGTGCCAGCAGCCAAGACGGGGAAACCGGGGAGCTGTTTTTT
TRBV2	-	TRBD2	TRBJ2-3	CASSVSGGAADTQYF	TGTGCCAGCAGTGTCAGCGGGGGGGCCGCAGATACGCAGTATTTT
TRBV19	once	TRBD1	TRBJ1-6	CASSLGQGVFSPLHF	TGCGCCAGTAGTCTCGGACAGGGGGTATTTTCACCCCTCCACTTT
TRBV27	-	TRBD1	TRBJ2-7	CASSLSIGGLLRVQYF	TGTGCCAGCAGTTTATCGATAGGGGGCCTATTACGCGTGCAGTACTTC
TRBV10-3	-	-	TRBJ2-2	CAISDLRDTSDPNTGELFF	TGTGCCATCAGTGACCTACGGGACACGTCTGATCCGAACACCGGGGAGCTGTTTTTT
TRBV4-3	-	-	TRBJ2-2	CASSLLGLNTGELFF	TGCGCCAGCAGCCTCCTCGGACTCAACACCGGGGAGCTGTTTTTT
TRBV4-2	-	-	TRBJ2-5	CASSRHSQETQYF	TGTGCCAGCAGCCGCCACAGCCAAGAGACCCAGTACTTC
TRBV2	-	-	TRBJ1-1	CASSSGGVTYTEAFF	TGTGCCAGCAGTTCGGGGGGAGTCACTTACACTGAAGCTTTCTTT
TRBV19	-	-	TRBJ1-2	CASSFRALPLLGYTF	TGTGCCAGTAGTTTTCGGGCGCTACCGCTCCTAGGCTACACCTTC
TRBV2	-	TRBD2	TRBJ2-7	CASNLAGGGPYEQYF	TGTGCCAGCAATTTAGCGGGGGGCGGCCCCTACGAGCAGTACTTC
TRBV5-6	-	-	TRBJ2-3	CASSLVGSTDTQYF	TGTGCCAGCAGCTTGGTGGGATCCACAGATACGCAGTATTTT
TRBV7-9	-	-	TRBJ2-5	CASSVAEETQYF	TGTGCCAGCAGCGTGGCCGAAGAGACCCAGTACTTC
TRBV5-4	-	TRBD2	TRBJ2-1	CASSGTSGGAYNEQFF	TGTGCCAGCAGCGGTACTAGCGGGGGGGCCTACAATGAGCAGTTCTTC
TRBV4-1	-	TRBD2	TRBJ2-7	CASSQEGLAGYEQYF	TGCGCCAGCAGCCAAGAGGGCCTAGCGGGCTACGAGCAGTACTTC
TRBV5-4	-	TRBD1	TRBJ2-1	CASSLRTGVNEQFF	TGTGCCAGCAGCTTGAGGACAGGCGTGAATGAGCAGTTCTTC
TRBV9	-	-	TRBJ2-2	CASSAGGNTGELFF	TGTGCCAGCAGCGCCGGGGGGAACACCGGGGAGCTGTTTTTT
TRBV23-1	-	-	TRBJ1-4	CASSQGTRTPTNEKLFF	TGCGCCAGCAGTCAAGGGACCAGAACCCCAACTAATGAAAAACTGTTTTTT
TRBV6-6	-	TRBD1	TRBJ2-1	CASSYSQGAVYNEQFF	TGTGCCAGCAGTTACTCTCAGGGGGCGGTGTACAATGAGCAGTTCTTC
TRBV7-9	-	-	TRBJ2-3	CASRQMGSFTDTQYF	TGTGCCAGCAGGCAAATGGGGTCCTTCACAGATACGCAGTATTTT
TRBV4-3	-	TRBD1	TRBJ2-1	CASSQGTGGDEQFF	TGCGCCAGCAGCCAAGGGACAGGGGGCGATGAGCAGTTCTTC
TRBV15	-	TRBD2	TRBJ2-7	CATSRDQASGTYEQYF	TGTGCCACCAGCAGAGATCAGGCTAGCGGAACCTACGAGCAGTACTTC
TRBV7-8	-	TRBD2	TRBJ2-5	CASSLGLAGGWQETQYF	TGTGCCAGCAGCTTAGGCCTAGCGGGGGGTTGGCAAGAGACCCAGTACTTC
TRBV4-1	few	-	TRBJ1-2	CASSIGGAYGYTF	TGCGCCAGCAGCATAGGGGGTGCCTATGGCTACACCTTC
TRBV21-1	-	-	TRBJ2-6	CASSKEGGTGSFSGANVLTF	TGTGCCAGCAGCAAAGAAGGTGGGACAGGTAGTTTCTCTGGGGCCAACGTCCTGACTTTC
TRBV6-4	-	TRBD1	TRBJ2-2	CASSGLTGFSGELFF	TGTGCCAGCAGTGGTCTGACAGGGTTCTCCGGGGAGCTGTTTTTT
TRBV5-1	once	-	TRBJ2-7	CASSLRRGQTYEQYF	TGCGCCAGCAGCTTGCGGAGGGGCCAGACCTACGAGCAGTACTTC
TRBV7-9	-	TRBD1	TRBJ1-1	CASSHRVTGVSLLDTEAFF	TGTGCCAGCAGCCATAGAGTTACAGGGGTCTCCCTTCTGGACACTGAAGCTTTCTTT
TRBV25-1	-	-	TRBJ2-6	CASSDYGPLSAGANVLTF	TGTGCCAGCAGTGATTACGGGCCACTTTCGGCTGGGGCCAACGTCCTGACTTTC
TRBV6-5	once	TRBD1	TRBJ2-3	CASWDSRRADTQYF	TGTGCCAGCTGGGACAGCCGCCGTGCAGATACGCAGTATTTT
TRBV29-1	once	-	TRBJ1-5	CSVVDPEGNQPQHF	TGCAGCGTTGTGGACCCCGAGGGCAATCAGCCCCAGCATTTT
TRBV7-7	-	-	TRBJ2-1	CASSPGTAYNEQFF	TGTGCCAGCAGCCCCGGGACGGCCTACAATGAGCAGTTCTTC
TRBV11-2	-	-	TRBJ1-2	CASSLSGTNHLYGYTF	TGTGCCAGCAGCCTCTCCGGGACCAATCATCTCTATGGCTACACCTTC
TRBV6-1	-	-	TRBJ1-2	CASSEHRATNYGYTF	TGTGCCAGCAGTGAACACAGGGCGACTAACTATGGCTACACCTTC
TRBV30	-	-	TRBJ2-1	CAWSLDYERSYNEQFF	TGTGCCTGGAGCCTCGACTATGAGCGGTCCTACAATGAGCAGTTCTTC
TRBV5-6	-	-	TRBJ1-5	CASSPSGNQPQHF	TGTGCCAGCAGCCCGTCAGGCAATCAGCCCCAGCATTTT
TRBV30	-	-	TRBJ2-2	CAWSGVWGAGTGELFF	TGTGCCTGGAGTGGGGTCTGGGGGGCCGGCACCGGGGAGCTGTTTTTT
TRBV7-6	-	TRBD2	TRBJ2-2	CASADLSGGIGELFF	TGTGCCAGCGCTGACCTTAGCGGGGGTATCGGGGAGCTGTTTTTT
TRBV6-4	once	TRBD2	TRBJ2-5	CASSRTSGGGQETQYF	TGTGCCAGCTCCCGGACTAGCGGGGGGGGCCAAGAGACCCAGTACTTC
TRBV9	-	TRBD2	TRBJ2-1	CASRSGGSSYNEQFF	TGTGCCAGCAGAAGCGGGGGAAGCTCCTACAATGAGCAGTTCTTC
TRBV7-9	-	-	TRBJ1-5	CASSLAATFDSNQPQHF	TGTGCCAGCAGCTTAGCAGCGACGTTTGATAGCAATCAGCCCCAGCATTTT
TRBV18	-	-	TRBJ2-7	CASSPGQGFYEQYF	TGTGCCAGCTCACCGGGGCAAGGGTTTTACGAGCAGTACTTC
TRBV5-5	-	TRBD1	TRBJ1-1	CASSTTGGTEAFF	TGTGCCAGCAGCACGACAGGGGGCACTGAAGCTTTCTTT